The 4 T cell receptor beta chains below all came from one sample that was sequenced in a study of human T cells and chemical hapten exposure. In TCRdb, the RACE reads were re-called with MiXCR into one record per CDR3 protein. Among over 65,000 distinct CDR3 sequences listed, roughly 11% were seen once. Time point reported: patch test 2, 6 weeks after DPC sensitization. Treatment in this sample: therapeutic diphenylcyclopropenone sensitization with weekly scalp DPC. The sample consisted of whole blood, taken in connection with sensitization to the hapten diphenylcyclopropenone (DPC). These TCRs come from a man younger than 35 with alopecia areata. Some clones in this sample may be carry-over from other donors' samples.

This clonotype was detected ten times or more. This chain joins TRBV5-1 and TRBJ2-7; D ambiguous. The CDR3 is made up of 13 amino acids. Germline V gene lookup returns CDR1 SGHRS and CDR2 YFSETQ. V was shortened by 5 bases and J by 2 bases, with 11 bases between the two germline ends. DNA for the CDR3: TGCGCCAGCAGAAAACAGAATACCTACGAGCAGTACTTC. This gives the protein CASRKQNTYEQYF.

This clonotype showed up many times. The chain couples TRBV6-2 or TRBV6-3 to TRBJ2-7; D not certain. Germline assignment: CDR1 MNHEY and CDR2 SVGEGT. With 2 bases removed from V and 3 bases from J, the gap between germline ends came to 5 bases. The length of the CDR3 is 12 residues. The CDR3: CASSYRDYEQYF. The CDR3 nucleotides are TGTGCCAGCAGTTACAGGGACTACGAGCAGTACTTC.

This clonotype turned up a few times. DNA for the CDR3: TGCGCCAGCAGCCAAGGGTGGACAGGGTTCACAGATACGCAGTATTTT. Amino acids: CASSQGWTGFTDTQYF. The chain is built from TRBV4-3 and TRBJ2-3; 8 nucleotides line up with TRBD1. Germline trimming cut 1 base from V and 2 bases from J; bases unmatched to any gene: 5. CDR1 is LGHNA and CDR2 is YSLEER in the germline V gene. The CDR3 extends over 16 amino acids.

Ten or more counts support this clonotype. The V gene is TRBV7-9, the J gene TRBJ1-2, with D maybe TRBD1 (5 bases). The CDR3 is 13 amino acids. Trimming removed 2 bases at V and 6 bases at J, with 10 bases between. Germline-derived CDR1 and CDR2 are SEHNR and FQNEAQ (reference sequence). Here the CDR3 DNA reads TGTGCCAGCAGCTTAACAGGCGATGATGGCTACACCTTC. This gives the protein CASSLTGDDGYTF.